These T cell receptor beta chains were read from a single sample in a study of spatial heterogeneity in lung cancer. One entry per CDR3 protein results from TCRdb running MiXCR on the 5' RACE reads. The sample records around 13,000 distinct CDR3 sequences, roughly 5% being singletons. The sequencing used lung tumor tissue, collected at surgery. Every receptor here comes from a male donor with early-stage non-small cell lung cancer. The CDR3 runs from the conserved cysteine through the conserved F or W. D genes are given only for firm matches. The size entry is marked missing in some rows and otherwise reads once, few, many or a size class.

V	D	J	length	size	DNA	CDR3
TRBV4-1	TRBD1	TRBJ1-1	15	medium-sized	TGCGCCAGCAGCCAATCTCGGACAGGGGTGACTGAAGCTTTCTTT	CASSQSRTGVTEAFF
TRBV4-3	TRBD1	TRBJ2-6	18	many	TGCGCCAGCAGCCCTTGGGACAGGACCTACTCTGGGGCCAACGTCCTGACTTTC	CASSPWDRTYSGANVLTF
TRBV28	NA	TRBJ2-7	13	many	TGTGCCAGCACCGAAACAGCCATCTACGAGCAGTACTTC	CASTETAIYEQYF
TRBV9	NA	TRBJ1-1	16	many	TGTGCCAGCAGCGTAGTGCAGTATGGAATGAACACTGAAGCTTTCTTT	CASSVVQYGMNTEAFF
TRBV14	TRBD1	TRBJ2-2	15	few	TGTGCCAGCAGCCGAGGACAGGTCTACACCGGGGAGCTGTTTTTT	CASSRGQVYTGELFF
TRBV20-1	TRBD1	TRBJ2-7	15	few	TGCAGTGCTCCCCCCGGGACAGGGAATATCTACGAGCAGTACTTC	CSAPPGTGNIYEQYF
TRBV6-1	NA	TRBJ1-3	15	many	TGTGCCAGCAGTGAATGGGGGACCTCTGGAAACACCATATATTTT	CASSEWGTSGNTIYF
TRBV7-9	NA	TRBJ2-3	16	many	TGTGCCAGCAGCTCCCCTCTTCCTTCTCTCACAGATACGCAGTATTTT	CASSSPLPSLTDTQYF
TRBV5-1	NA	TRBJ2-1	13	many	TGCGCCAGCAGCTTGGACGGATACAATGAGCAGTTCTTC	CASSLDGYNEQFF
TRBV6-2/TRBV6-3	NA	TRBJ1-1	13	many	TGTGCCAGCACCGCGGACGGGCGGGTTGAAGCTTTCTTT	CASTADGRVEAFF
TRBV7-8	NA	TRBJ1-2	13	many	TGTGCCAGCAGCCGGGACCCTTCGCGGGGCTACACCTTC	CASSRDPSRGYTF
TRBV11-2	NA	TRBJ2-2	14	few	TGTGCCAGCAGCTTAGTAGGGCTCGCCGGGGAGCTGTTTTTT	CASSLVGLAGELFF
TRBV6-4	NA	TRBJ2-7	13	NA	TGTGCCAGCAGTGTCTCACAGGGTGCCGAGCAGTACTTC	CASSVSQGAEQYF
TRBV6-5	NA	TRBJ2-1	15	NA	TGTGCCAGCAGTTACGGAGGGGGGGGCTTCAATGAGCAGTTCTTC	CASSYGGGGFNEQFF
TRBV6-5	NA	TRBJ1-6	15	many	TGTGCCAGCAGTTACGCAATTCGCTATAATTCACCCCTCCACTTT	CASSYAIRYNSPLHF
TRBV11-2	NA	TRBJ2-2	11	many	TGTGCCTCCCGTAGGACCGGGGAGCTGTTTTTT	CASRRTGELFF
TRBV7-2	TRBD1	TRBJ1-2	15	medium-sized	TGTGCCAGCAGCTCCACGGGACAGGGGGCAAGAGGCTACACCTTC	CASSSTGQGARGYTF
TRBV4-2	NA	TRBJ2-2	11	few	TGTGCCAGCAGCGTCGCCGGGGAGCTGTTTTTT	CASSVAGELFF
TRBV28	NA	TRBJ2-7	13	many	TGTGCCAGCAGTTGGCTAGATACCTACGAGCAGTACTTC	CASSWLDTYEQYF
TRBV10-3	NA	TRBJ2-7	12	large	TGTGCCATCAGTGAGTCTTCCTACGAGCAGTACTTC	CAISESSYEQYF
TRBV28	TRBD2	TRBJ2-1	13	medium-sized	TGTGCCAGCCTAGGGACTAGTGCCCTTGAGCAGTTCTTC	CASLGTSALEQFF
TRBV28	NA	TRBJ2-3	15	many	TGTGCCAGCAGTTCTCCGCCAGAAGACACAGATACGCAGTATTTT	CASSSPPEDTDTQYF
TRBV11-2	NA	TRBJ2-1	14	many	TGTGCCAGCAGCTTATTCCAGGGAAGCGATGAGCAGTTCTTC	CASSLFQGSDEQFF
TRBV29-1	NA	TRBJ2-2	15	NA	TGCAGCGTGGGCCCCCCAGGGACCAACACCGGGGAGCTGTTCTTT	CSVGPPGTNTGELFF
TRBV9	NA	TRBJ2-4	14	many	TGTGCCAGCAGCGTAGGGAATGTGGGAAACATTCAGTACTTC	CASSVGNVGNIQYF
TRBV29-1	TRBD1	TRBJ2-1	17	medium-sized	TGCAGCGTTGAGGGTCAGGGGGCAAGCGGCTCCTACAATGAGCAGTTCTTC	CSVEGQGASGSYNEQFF
TRBV7-2	NA	TRBJ1-1	16	many	TGTGCCAGCAGCCGCATGTCTGGGGGGTTGAACACTGAAGCTTTCTTT	CASSRMSGGLNTEAFF
TRBV4-1	NA	TRBJ1-1	14	NA	TGCGCCAGCAGCCCCCGGGACGGGCACACTGAAGCTTTCTTT	CASSPRDGHTEAFF
TRBV7-2	NA	TRBJ1-5	13	NA	TGTGCCAGCAGCTTATCCCGCAATCAGCCCCAGCATTTT	CASSLSRNQPQHF
TRBV7-2	NA	TRBJ1-2	13	many	TGTGCCAGCAGCTTAGTTGGGAGAGGAGGCTACACCTTC	CASSLVGRGGYTF
TRBV6-1	NA	TRBJ1-1	13	many	TGTGCCAGTAGCTCCAGGGGAAGGACTGAAGCTTTCTTT	CASSSRGRTEAFF
TRBV25-1	NA	TRBJ2-3	16	many	TGTGCCAGCAGTGAATCGGTAGCTGTGGGCACAGATACGCAGTATTTT	CASSESVAVGTDTQYF